Sequencing of this T cell receptor beta chain was carried out in a study of low-dose radiotherapy and immunotherapy resistance in tumors. As for the study in general: Every two weeks patients got nivolumab 240 mg flat dose, plus ipilimumab 1 mg/kg every six weeks, intravenously. On cycle 1 day 1, patients started four cycles of oral aspirin 300 mg daily.

TRAV- and TRBV-specific primers primed first-strand cDNA, covering alpha and beta chains. A roughly 22-cycle PCR with a constant-region primer and V-primer adapter amplified TCRs. A single record per CDR3 protein comes from TCRdb applying MiXCR to the reads. The sample lists 15,000 to 20,000 distinct CDR3 sequences; 70% were seen once. The patients who were eligible all carried advanced solid tumors that lacked tumor-infiltrating lymphocytes, meaning the tumors were TIL-negative. The germline CDR1 and CDR2 sequences are SEHNR and FQNEAQ (reference sequence). CDR3 size: 13 residues. Trimming cost V 5 bases and J 4 bases; bases outside gene matches: 3.

This chain links TRBV7-9 with TRBJ1-1; 8 bases are shared with TRBD1. This clonotype was sampled from a human donor with advanced metastatic prostate, ovarian, gallbladder or colorectal cancer (not recorded which). This table probably holds off-target reads from a library built for another chain. The CDR3 sequence is CASSTTGGTEAFF. CDR3 sequence (DNA): TGTGCCAGCAGCACCACAGGGGGCACTGAAGCTTTCTTT.